A selection of T cell receptor beta chains follows, all from one sample in a study of shared clonotypes between healthy human individuals. TCRdb's copy holds only in-frame clones and misses some; the assay was immunoSEQ multiplex PCR. Among 2 million to 2.5 million clones listed, under 95% were seen once. The sequencing sample was made of naive CD4+ T cells from PBMCs. These receptors were obtained from a man between 18 and 35 years old in good health. Some clones in this sample may be carry-over from other donors' samples. The conserved cysteine and the conserved F or W are not part of the CDR3 here.

>TRBJ1-5|TRBV30
AWSRGRNQPQH
>TRBJ2-7|TRBV9
ASSVGGSGEPYEQY
>TRBJ1-1|TRBV5-6
ASSFRGANTEAF
>TRBJ2-1|TRBV14
ASSVSYNEQF
>TRBJ2-3|TRBV4-3
ASSQSDSGGSTDTQY
>TRBJ2-7|TRBV29-1
SVELSSYEQY
>TRBJ2-7|TRBV19
ASSITSGPSYEQY
>TRBJ1-4|TRBV7-9
ASSPREATNEKLF
>TRBJ2-6|TRBV29-1
SVERAGANVLT
>TRBJ1-1|TRBV15
ATSRDFGVMNTEAF
>TRBJ1-5|TRBV28
ASSPGRRYSNQPQH
>TRBJ2-1|TRBV7-3
ASSSLLAGGPRV
>TRBJ2-2|TRBV14
ASSQLANTGELF
>TRBJ2-5|TRBV2
ASRSGTGGSGVRFSVTQY
>TRBJ1-6|TRBV6-6
ASSYRGHSPLH
>TRBJ2-3|TRBV19
ASSGTGSGDTQY
>TRBJ1-3|TRBV4-3
ASSQDLGRGANTIY
>TRBJ2-7|TRBV11-2
ASSFSLAGYSYEQY
>TRBJ2-7|TRBV5-1
ASSLGGTANYEQY
>TRBJ1-5|TRBV18
ASSQDRLMSNQPQH
>TRBJ1-1|TRBV5-1
ASSFRAGGKGTEAF
>TRBJ2-3|TRBV5-1
ASSFLAGGPSDTQY
>.|TRBV5-1
ASSLMGQGNEQY
>TRBJ2-3|TRBV18
ASSPKGLGTDTQY
>TRBJ1-5|TRBV6-1
ASRRDSNSNQPQH
>TRBJ2-3|TRBV10-3
AISEGLAEHIADTQY
>TRBJ2-7|TRBV7-3
ASSPAVSSYEQY
>TRBJ2-3|TRBV2
ASSDSRQGTDTQY
>TRBJ1-2|TRBV30
AWSVAGASYGYT
>TRBJ2-7|TRBV19
ASSSYMNEQY
>TRBJ2-5|TRBV29-1
SVPGTPGTQY
>TRBJ2-6|TRBV7-2
ASSLWTGAGANVLT
>TRBJ2-1|TRBV5-4
ASSLGSGTYNEQF
>TRBJ1-4|TRBV7-9
ASSLGLTGINEKLF
>TRBJ2-1|TRBV6-1
ASSEEGGPMYNEQF
>TRBJ1-4|TRBV19
ASSMRGEKLF
>TRBJ1-5|TRBV10-3
AISEGLGNQPQH
>TRBJ2-1|TRBV9
ASSVHPEQGIEQF
>TRBJ2-3|TRBV5-1
ASSFPEKGRADTQY
>TRBJ1-1|TRBV6-1
ASIIGGAGSTEAF
>TRBJ2-5|TRBV5-1
ASSSIPPTGEETQY
>TRBJ1-2|TRBV2
ASSLGTGGAFGYT
>TRBJ2-3|TRBV6-1
ASSEAHGVLTDTQY
>TRBJ1-2|TRBV7-9
ASSWGGYT
>TRBJ2-7|TRBV28
ASSLSPGRGEQY
>TRBJ2-1|TRBV5-1
ASSLNRLAGSNEQF